The rows below give T cell receptor beta chains drawn from one sample of a study of blood T cell repertoires in COVID-19. Some clones are missing from TCRdb's copy, which holds only in-frame ones; the method was immunoSEQ multiplex PCR. The repertoire has around 270,000 clones, roughly 84% of them found once; the top ten carry about 1.5%. Sample: peripheral blood. Source of these receptors: a middle-aged woman who had recovered from COVID-19. Both conserved end residues are part of each CDR3. D genes are given only for firm matches. Clone size is stated in some rows and not others, as once, few, many or a class when expanded.

d_gene: TRBD1
v_gene: TRBV3-1/TRBV3-2
abundance: few
j_gene: TRBJ2-6
CDR3nt: TGTGCCAGCAGCCCACCGGGGACAGGGGGAATATCTGGGGCCAACGTCCTGACTTTC
CDR3aa: CASSPPGTGGISGANVLTF

d_gene: -
v_gene: TRBV11-3
abundance: -
j_gene: TRBJ2-1
CDR3nt: TGTGCCAGCAGCTTAGTCTGGGACCGAGGGGGACATGAGCAGTTCTTC
CDR3aa: CASSLVWDRGGHEQFF

d_gene: -
v_gene: TRBV11-3
abundance: -
j_gene: TRBJ2-7
CDR3nt: TGTGCCAGCAGCAGAGTGGTCTACGAGCAGTACTTC
CDR3aa: CASSRVVYEQYF

d_gene: -
v_gene: TRBV7-9
abundance: -
j_gene: TRBJ2-5
CDR3nt: TGTGCCAGCAGCTTCAGGAAAGAGACCCAGTACTTC
CDR3aa: CASSFRKETQYF

d_gene: TRBD2
v_gene: TRBV24-1
abundance: -
j_gene: TRBJ2-7
CDR3nt: TGTGCCACCAGTAGCGGGGGGCCTCCCTACGAGCAGTACTTC
CDR3aa: CATSSGGPPYEQYF

d_gene: -
v_gene: TRBV4-1
abundance: -
j_gene: TRBJ2-3
CDR3nt: TGCGCCAGCAGCCAAGTTCACTTCTCCACAGATACGCAGTATTTT
CDR3aa: CASSQVHFSTDTQYF

d_gene: -
v_gene: TRBV6-5
abundance: -
j_gene: TRBJ1-1
CDR3nt: TGTGCCAGCAATCCAGGGAGGTACACTGAAGCTTTCTTT
CDR3aa: CASNPGRYTEAFF

d_gene: TRBD1
v_gene: TRBV11-3
abundance: -
j_gene: TRBJ2-2
CDR3nt: TGTGCCAGCAGCCCCTGGGACAGGGCGGACGGGGAGCTGTTTTTT
CDR3aa: CASSPWDRADGELFF

d_gene: TRBD1
v_gene: TRBV7-9
abundance: -
j_gene: TRBJ1-4
CDR3nt: TGTGCCAGCAGCTCGGGACAGCCGTTTGAAAAACTGTTTTTT
CDR3aa: CASSSGQPFEKLFF

d_gene: TRBD2
v_gene: TRBV6-5
abundance: -
j_gene: TRBJ2-3
CDR3nt: TGTGCCAGCAGCCTAGCGGGGGACGTAGATACGCAGTATTTT
CDR3aa: CASSLAGDVDTQYF

d_gene: TRBD1
v_gene: TRBV19
abundance: -
j_gene: TRBJ2-5
CDR3nt: TGTGCCAGTAGTGTCGGGACAGGGGGGGAGACCCAGTACTTC
CDR3aa: CASSVGTGGETQYF

d_gene: -
v_gene: TRBV19
abundance: -
j_gene: TRBJ1-6
CDR3nt: TGTGCCAGGTACGGAGGACCGAATAATTCACCCCTCCACTTT
CDR3aa: CARYGGPNNSPLHF

d_gene: -
v_gene: TRBV7-2
abundance: -
j_gene: TRBJ1-1
CDR3nt: TGTGCCAGCAGGACGGGGAGCACTGAAGCTTTCTTT
CDR3aa: CASRTGSTEAFF

d_gene: TRBD1
v_gene: TRBV7-8
abundance: -
j_gene: TRBJ1-6
CDR3nt: TGTGCCAGCAGCTCGGACAGGTGGAATTCACCCCTCCACTTT
CDR3aa: CASSSDRWNSPLHF

d_gene: -
v_gene: TRBV28
abundance: -
j_gene: TRBJ1-1
CDR3nt: TGTGCCAGCAGTCCCCCCGGGGGGAACACTGAAGCTTTCTTT
CDR3aa: CASSPPGGNTEAFF

d_gene: -
v_gene: TRBV5-1
abundance: -
j_gene: TRBJ1-2
CDR3nt: TGCGCCAGCAGCTGGGGGGGCTTGGGAGGCTACACCTTC
CDR3aa: CASSWGGLGGYTF

d_gene: TRBD2
v_gene: TRBV20-1
abundance: -
j_gene: TRBJ2-5
CDR3nt: TGCAGTGCTAGTGGGGTAGCGGGGGAAATCCGGGAGACCCAGTACTTC
CDR3aa: CSASGVAGEIRETQYF

d_gene: -
v_gene: TRBV4-1
abundance: -
j_gene: TRBJ1-3
CDR3nt: TGCGCCAGCAGCCAATCCTACAGCAACTCTGGAAACACCATATATTTT
CDR3aa: CASSQSYSNSGNTIYF

d_gene: TRBD1
v_gene: TRBV4-1
abundance: -
j_gene: TRBJ2-7
CDR3nt: TGCGCCAGCAGCCCCAGGCAGGGGACAGGGACCTACGAGCAGTACTTC
CDR3aa: CASSPRQGTGTYEQYF

d_gene: TRBD1
v_gene: TRBV27
abundance: -
j_gene: TRBJ2-7
CDR3nt: TGTGCCAGCAACCCATGGGGACAGGGGGCTTACGAGCAGTACTTC
CDR3aa: CASNPWGQGAYEQYF

d_gene: TRBD1
v_gene: TRBV18
abundance: -
j_gene: TRBJ1-1
CDR3nt: TGTGCCAGCTCACAATCGGACAGGGTGAACACTGAAGCTTTCTTT
CDR3aa: CASSQSDRVNTEAFF

d_gene: -
v_gene: TRBV7-3
abundance: -
j_gene: TRBJ2-2
CDR3nt: TGTGCCAGCAGCTTAATTGGGCCAGCCCCGAACACCGGGGAGCTGTTTTTT
CDR3aa: CASSLIGPAPNTGELFF

d_gene: -
v_gene: TRBV12-3/TRBV12-4
abundance: -
j_gene: TRBJ1-5
CDR3nt: TGTGCCAGCAGTTTTTTATTGTCTAGTCCCCAGCATTTT
CDR3aa: CASSFLLSSPQHF

d_gene: -
v_gene: TRBV19
abundance: once
j_gene: TRBJ2-5
CDR3nt: TGTGCCAGTAGCCAAGGACTGTACCAAGAGACCCAGTACTTC
CDR3aa: CASSQGLYQETQYF

d_gene: -
v_gene: TRBV19
abundance: -
j_gene: TRBJ2-2
CDR3nt: TGTGCCAGTAGTGCCACAAATGCGGAGCTGTTTTTT
CDR3aa: CASSATNAELFF

d_gene: TRBD1
v_gene: TRBV6-1
abundance: -
j_gene: TRBJ2-5
CDR3nt: TGTGCCAGCAGTGCCATGCCCCCTGTGGGACAGGGACGAGAGACCCAGTACTTC
CDR3aa: CASSAMPPVGQGRETQYF

d_gene: -
v_gene: TRBV7-8
abundance: few
j_gene: TRBJ1-1
CDR3nt: TGTGCCAGCAGCCCTAACTCTCGGGGGGCGCGGGGTGAAGCTTTCTTT
CDR3aa: CASSPNSRGARGEAFF

d_gene: TRBD1
v_gene: TRBV3-1/TRBV3-2
abundance: -
j_gene: TRBJ1-5
CDR3nt: TGTGCCAGCAGCCCCGGGACAGGTACTCAGCCCCAGCATTTT
CDR3aa: CASSPGTGTQPQHF

d_gene: -
v_gene: TRBV11-2
abundance: -
j_gene: TRBJ1-1
CDR3nt: TGTGCCAGCAGCTTTACTAGAGACACTGAAGCTTTCTTT
CDR3aa: CASSFTRDTEAFF

d_gene: -
v_gene: TRBV27
abundance: once
j_gene: TRBJ2-3
CDR3nt: TGTGCCAGCAGCCGGACAATACCTAGGAGCACAGATACGCAGTATTTT
CDR3aa: CASSRTIPRSTDTQYF

d_gene: TRBD2
v_gene: TRBV29-1
abundance: few
j_gene: TRBJ2-2
CDR3nt: TGCAGCGTCGTCACCTGGGCGACTAGCGGGACCGGGGAGCTGTTTTTT
CDR3aa: CSVVTWATSGTGELFF

d_gene: -
v_gene: TRBV4-1
abundance: -
j_gene: TRBJ1-1
CDR3nt: TGCGCCAGCAGCCTGGGGGAGGGGAACACTGAAGCTTTCTTT
CDR3aa: CASSLGEGNTEAFF

d_gene: -
v_gene: TRBV15
abundance: -
j_gene: TRBJ1-1
CDR3nt: TGTGCCACCAGCAGAGGCGAGGCGGGAACAGGGAACACTGAAGCTTTCTTT
CDR3aa: CATSRGEAGTGNTEAFF

d_gene: -
v_gene: TRBV18
abundance: -
j_gene: TRBJ2-2
CDR3nt: TGTGCCAGCTCACGGCAGACAGCAATCACCGGGGAGCTGTTTTTT
CDR3aa: CASSRQTAITGELFF

d_gene: TRBD1
v_gene: TRBV7-9
abundance: few
j_gene: TRBJ1-2
CDR3nt: TGTGCCAGCAGCGACCCACAGGGGGCGCGTGGCTACACCTTC
CDR3aa: CASSDPQGARGYTF

d_gene: -
v_gene: TRBV20-1
abundance: -
j_gene: TRBJ1-1
CDR3nt: TGCAGTGCTAGTACGACAGCTAACACTGAAGCTTTCTTT
CDR3aa: CSASTTANTEAFF

d_gene: TRBD1
v_gene: TRBV24-1
abundance: -
j_gene: TRBJ2-3
CDR3nt: TGTGCCACCTCAAACCTAGGGGACAGGGACCAAGAACCTTATACGCAGTATTTT
CDR3aa: CATSNLGDRDQEPYTQYF

d_gene: -
v_gene: TRBV29-1
abundance: -
j_gene: TRBJ1-1
CDR3nt: TGCAGCGTTGACCCGGGGACTGAAGCTTTCTTT
CDR3aa: CSVDPGTEAFF

d_gene: -
v_gene: TRBV6-5
abundance: -
j_gene: TRBJ1-6
CDR3nt: TGTGCCAGCAAGGAGACTGGGAATTCACCCCTCCACTTT
CDR3aa: CASKETGNSPLHF

d_gene: TRBD1
v_gene: TRBV29-1
abundance: -
j_gene: TRBJ2-7
CDR3nt: TGCAGCGTTGAAGATCGGACAGGGGTCACGAGCGAGCAGTACTTC
CDR3aa: CSVEDRTGVTSEQYF

d_gene: -
v_gene: TRBV30
abundance: once
j_gene: TRBJ2-1
CDR3nt: TGTGCCTTTTCGGCCGGGGAAAATGAGCAGTTCTTC
CDR3aa: CAFSAGENEQFF

d_gene: -
v_gene: TRBV25-1
abundance: -
j_gene: TRBJ2-7
CDR3nt: TGTGCCAGCAGTGAATCGCGCTACGAGCAGTACTTC
CDR3aa: CASSESRYEQYF

d_gene: -
v_gene: TRBV19
abundance: -
j_gene: TRBJ1-1
CDR3nt: TGTGCCAGTAGTCCCCGTCGGGGGGCGGCTGAAGCTTTCTTT
CDR3aa: CASSPRRGAAEAFF

d_gene: TRBD2
v_gene: TRBV19
abundance: once
j_gene: TRBJ2-7
CDR3nt: TGTGCCAGTAGTATAAGGGCGACTAGCATCGAGCAGTACTTC
CDR3aa: CASSIRATSIEQYF